This is a list of T cell receptor beta chains from one sample in a study of shared clonotypes between healthy human individuals. The method was immunoSEQ multiplex PCR; TCRdb's version includes in-frame clones alone and lacks a portion of them. Among roughly 2,500,000 clones listed, over 85% were seen once. The specimen sequenced was naive CD4+ T cells from PBMCs. These receptors were taken from a man aged 18 to 29 in good health. Some clones in this sample may be carry-over from other donors' samples. The CDR3 runs from the conserved cysteine through the conserved F or W. The D gene is left open where the match is weak.

-,TRBJ2-5,TRBV28,TGTGCCAGCAGTTTACGAGGGACAGAGACCCAGTACTTC,CASSLRGTETQYF
-,TRBJ2-3,TRBV11-1,TGTGCCAGCAGCTCCGGACAGAAACTACACGATACGCAGTATTTT,CASSSGQKLHDTQYF
TRBD2,TRBJ2-2,TRBV5-4,TGTGCCAGCAGCCCCGCTAGCGGGGACGCCACCGGGGAGCTGTTTTTT,CASSPASGDATGELFF
TRBD2,TRBJ2-7,TRBV5-1,TGCGCCAGCAGCACCAGTGGGGGGGGAGGCCCATCATTCTACGAGCAGTACTTC,CASSTSGGGGPSFYEQYF
TRBD2,TRBJ2-3,TRBV28,TGTGCCAGCAGACCTCCGTGGGCTAGCGGGACCCCCGGGGATACGCAGTATTTT,CASRPPWASGTPGDTQYF
-,TRBJ2-7,TRBV11-2,TGTGCCAGCAGCTTTGACAGTAACGAGCAGTACTTC,CASSFDSNEQYF
-,TRBJ2-1,TRBV27,TGTGCCAGCAGTTTTGACAATGAGCAGTTCTTC,CASSFDNEQFF
TRBD1,TRBJ2-7,TRBV28,TGTGCCACATCGGACAGGGGACTGTACGAGCAGTACTTC,CATSDRGLYEQYF
-,TRBJ1-2,TRBV30,TGTGCCTGGAGTACCGGGGGCAGTGGCTACACCTTC,CAWSTGGSGYTF
TRBD2,TRBJ2-5,TRBV9,TGTGCCAGCAGCGTAGCCGGGGGGTTAAGGGAGACCCAGTACTTC,CASSVAGGLRETQYF
-,TRBJ1-1,TRBV7-9,TGTGCCAGCAGCTTAGCGCGGGCCCTTCACACTGAAGCTTTCTTT,CASSLARALHTEAFF
-,TRBJ2-7,TRBV19,TGTGCCAGTAGTCCCGGGACAAAAGCCTACGAGCAGTACTTC,CASSPGTKAYEQYF
TRBD2,TRBJ2-7,TRBV28,TGTGCCAGCAGTTTTGGGGGGACTAGCGGGATCGAGCAGTACTTC,CASSFGGTSGIEQYF